The clone carrying this T cell receptor (beta chain) appeared many times. The PBMCs used were ones drawn from 9.5 to 10 ml of fresh peripheral blood. RNA transcripts yielded amplified TCR beta CDR3 regions. Second-round multiplex PCR came after first-round RT-PCR with HTBI primers. TCRdb reprocessed the multiplex PCR reads with MiXCR, giving one entry per CDR3 protein. The top ten clones hold 2.5% to 3.5% of a sample with 400,000 to 450,000 distinct CDR3 sequences, roughly 21% of them seen once. Germline CDR1 reads SGHRS; CDR2 reads YFSETQ. The ends lost 4 bases at V and 5 bases at J; junction bases unmatched: 13. There are 16 residues in the CDR3. These data come from a study of Graves' ophthalmopathy and Graves' hyperthyroidism.

The sequenced sample consisted of peripheral blood. This sequence joins TRBV5-1 and TRBJ1-1, with 8 nucleotides matching TRBD1. This TCR came from a woman aged 18-29 years with stable Graves' hyperthyroidism. DNA of the CDR3: TGCGCCAGCAGCCCCTCCTGGCAGGGGGCTTTGACTGAAGCTTTCTTT. The encoded protein is CASSPSWQGALTEAFF.